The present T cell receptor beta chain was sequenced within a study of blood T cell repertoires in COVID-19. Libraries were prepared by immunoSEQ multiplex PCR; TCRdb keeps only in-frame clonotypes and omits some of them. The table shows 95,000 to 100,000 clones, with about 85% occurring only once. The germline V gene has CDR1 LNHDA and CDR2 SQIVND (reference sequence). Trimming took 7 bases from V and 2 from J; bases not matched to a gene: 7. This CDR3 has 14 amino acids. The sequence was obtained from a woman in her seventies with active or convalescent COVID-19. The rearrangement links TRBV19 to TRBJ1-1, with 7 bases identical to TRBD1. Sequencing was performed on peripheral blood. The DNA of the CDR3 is TGTGCCAGTACTCCCAACAGGGGAAACACTGAAGCTTTCTTT. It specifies CASTPNRGNTEAFF. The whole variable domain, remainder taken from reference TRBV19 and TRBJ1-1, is DGGITQSPKYLFRKEGQNVTLSCEQNLNHDAMYWYRQDPGQGLRLIYYSQIVNDFQKGDIAEGYSVSREKKESFPLTVTSAQKNPTAFYLCASTPNRGNTEAFFGQGTRLTVV.